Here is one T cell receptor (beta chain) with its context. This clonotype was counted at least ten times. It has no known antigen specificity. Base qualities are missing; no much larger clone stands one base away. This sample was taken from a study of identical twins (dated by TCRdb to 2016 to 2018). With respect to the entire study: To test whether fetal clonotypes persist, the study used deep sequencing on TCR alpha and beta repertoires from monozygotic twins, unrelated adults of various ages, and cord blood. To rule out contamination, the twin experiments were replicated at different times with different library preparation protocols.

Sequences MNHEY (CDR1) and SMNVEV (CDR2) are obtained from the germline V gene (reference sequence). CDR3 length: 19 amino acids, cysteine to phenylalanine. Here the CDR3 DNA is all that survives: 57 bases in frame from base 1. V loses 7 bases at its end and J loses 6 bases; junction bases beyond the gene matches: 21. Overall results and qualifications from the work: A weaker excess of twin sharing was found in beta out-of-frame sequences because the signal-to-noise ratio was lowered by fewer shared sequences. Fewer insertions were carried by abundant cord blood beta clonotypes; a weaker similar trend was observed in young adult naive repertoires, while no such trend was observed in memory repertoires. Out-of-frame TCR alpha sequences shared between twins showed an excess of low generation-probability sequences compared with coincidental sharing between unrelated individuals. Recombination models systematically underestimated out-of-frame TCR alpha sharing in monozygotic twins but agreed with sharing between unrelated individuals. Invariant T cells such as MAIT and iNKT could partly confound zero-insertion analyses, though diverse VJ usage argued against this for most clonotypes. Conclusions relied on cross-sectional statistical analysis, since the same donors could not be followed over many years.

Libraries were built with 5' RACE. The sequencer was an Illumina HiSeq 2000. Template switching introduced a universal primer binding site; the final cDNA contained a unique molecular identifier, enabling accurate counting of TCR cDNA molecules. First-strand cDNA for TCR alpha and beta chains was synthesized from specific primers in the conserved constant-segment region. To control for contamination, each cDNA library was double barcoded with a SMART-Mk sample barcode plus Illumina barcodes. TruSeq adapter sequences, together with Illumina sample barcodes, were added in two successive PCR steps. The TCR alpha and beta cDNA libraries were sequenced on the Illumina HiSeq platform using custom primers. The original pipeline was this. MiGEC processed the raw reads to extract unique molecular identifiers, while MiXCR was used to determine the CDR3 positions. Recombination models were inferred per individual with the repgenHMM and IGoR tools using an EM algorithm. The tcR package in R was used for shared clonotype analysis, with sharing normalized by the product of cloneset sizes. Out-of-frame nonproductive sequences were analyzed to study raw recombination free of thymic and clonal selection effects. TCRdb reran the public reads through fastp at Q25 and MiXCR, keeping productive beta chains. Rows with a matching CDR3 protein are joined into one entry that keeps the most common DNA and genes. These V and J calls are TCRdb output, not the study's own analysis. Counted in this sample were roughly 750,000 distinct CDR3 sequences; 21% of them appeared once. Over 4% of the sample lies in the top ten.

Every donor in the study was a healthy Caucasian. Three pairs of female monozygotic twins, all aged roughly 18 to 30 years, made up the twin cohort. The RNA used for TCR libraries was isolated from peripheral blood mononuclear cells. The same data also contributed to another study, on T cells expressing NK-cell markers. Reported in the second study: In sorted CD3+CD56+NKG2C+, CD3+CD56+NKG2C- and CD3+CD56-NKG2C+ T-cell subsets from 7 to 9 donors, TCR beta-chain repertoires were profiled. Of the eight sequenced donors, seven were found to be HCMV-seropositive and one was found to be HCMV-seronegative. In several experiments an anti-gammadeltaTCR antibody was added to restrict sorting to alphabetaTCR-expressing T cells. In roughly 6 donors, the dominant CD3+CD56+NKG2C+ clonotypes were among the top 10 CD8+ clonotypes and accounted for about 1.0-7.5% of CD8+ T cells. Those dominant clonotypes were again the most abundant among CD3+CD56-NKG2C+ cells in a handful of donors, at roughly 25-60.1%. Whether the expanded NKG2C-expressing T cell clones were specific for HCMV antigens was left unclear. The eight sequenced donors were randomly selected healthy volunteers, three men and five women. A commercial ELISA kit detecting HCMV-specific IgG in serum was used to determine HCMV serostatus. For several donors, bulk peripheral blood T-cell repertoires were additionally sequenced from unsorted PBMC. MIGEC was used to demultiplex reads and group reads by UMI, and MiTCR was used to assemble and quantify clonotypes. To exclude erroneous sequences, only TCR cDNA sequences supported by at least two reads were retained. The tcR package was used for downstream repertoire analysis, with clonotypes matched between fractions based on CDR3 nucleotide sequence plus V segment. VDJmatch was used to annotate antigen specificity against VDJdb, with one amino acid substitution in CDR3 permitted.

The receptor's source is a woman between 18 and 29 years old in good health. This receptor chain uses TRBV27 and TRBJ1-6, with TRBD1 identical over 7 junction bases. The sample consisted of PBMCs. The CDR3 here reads CASTLRLSATGQGNSPLHF. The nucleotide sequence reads TGTGCCAGCACCTTACGACTAAGCGCGACAGGGCAGGGTAATTCACCCCTCCACTTT.